This T cell receptor (beta chain) was obtained from a study of PD-L1 blockade in urothelial cancer. About the study: Timepoints chosen for blood analysis were 3 weeks (second dose) and 6 weeks after treatment start.

Profiled with immunoSEQ multiplex PCR; TCRdb holds only in-frame clones, not every one. The data hold more than 40,000 clones, with about 90% observed a single time. The V and J ends lost 5 bases and 2 bases respectively, with 17 bases between them. CDR1 and CDR2 (germline): SGHTA, FQGTGA. This CDR3 region has 16 residues. This TCR was recovered from a man in his sixties with urothelial cancer. The V gene is TRBV7-3, the J gene TRBJ2-3; the D gene is possibly TRBD2 (6 bases). The sample was PBMCs, taken around atezolizumab (anti-PD-L1) treatment. The CDR3 is CASSKTSGANTDTQYF. The CDR3 nucleotides read TGTGCCAGCAGCAAGACTAGTGGGGCCAACACAGATACGCAGTATTTT.